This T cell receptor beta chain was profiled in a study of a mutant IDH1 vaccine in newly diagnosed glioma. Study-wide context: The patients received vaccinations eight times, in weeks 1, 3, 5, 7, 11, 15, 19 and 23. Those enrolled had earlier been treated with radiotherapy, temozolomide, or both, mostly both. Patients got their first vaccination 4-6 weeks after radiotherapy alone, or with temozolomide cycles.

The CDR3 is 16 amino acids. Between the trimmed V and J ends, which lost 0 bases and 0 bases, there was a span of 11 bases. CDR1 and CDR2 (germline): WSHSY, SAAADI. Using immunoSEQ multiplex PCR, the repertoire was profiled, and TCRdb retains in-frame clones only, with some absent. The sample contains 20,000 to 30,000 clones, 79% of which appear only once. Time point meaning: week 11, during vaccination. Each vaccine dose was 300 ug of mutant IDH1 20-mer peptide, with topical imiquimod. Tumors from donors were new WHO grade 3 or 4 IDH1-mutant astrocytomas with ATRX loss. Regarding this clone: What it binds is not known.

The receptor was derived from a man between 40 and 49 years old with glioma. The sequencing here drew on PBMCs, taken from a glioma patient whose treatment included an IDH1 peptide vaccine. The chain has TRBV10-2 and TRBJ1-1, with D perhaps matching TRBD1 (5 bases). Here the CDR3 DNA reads TGCGCCAGCAGTGAGTCGGAGTTAGGGGTGAACACTGAAGCTTTCTTT. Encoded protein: CASSESELGVNTEAFF.